These 6 T cell receptor beta chains were all obtained from the same sample, sequenced in a study of blood T cell repertoires in COVID-19. Libraries were prepared by immunoSEQ multiplex PCR; TCRdb keeps only in-frame clonotypes and omits some of them. There are about 210,000 clones in the sample; around 91% occur only once, and about 5% lies in the top ten. Sequenced: peripheral blood. These receptors were collected from a woman between 40 and 55 years old with acute or convalescent COVID-19.

CDR3 in amino acids: CASSPLTGSTEAFF. CDR3 coding DNA: TGTGCCAGCAGTCCTCTTACAGGTTCCACTGAAGCTTTCTTT. This sequence joins TRBV28 and TRBJ1-1; D is possibly TRBD1 (5 bases). V was pared by 5 bases and J by 4 bases, with 14 bases between. CDR3 length: 14 amino acids. CDR1 is MDHEN, CDR2 SYDVKM, per germline.

V and J are TRBV7-8 and TRBJ2-1; TRBD2 aligns across 13 bases. Germline V CDR1 and CDR2: SGHVS, FQNEAQ. Trimming at V came to 4 bases and at J to 7 bases, leaving 4 bases not matched to a gene. The CDR3 totals 15 residues. CDR3 sequence (DNA): TGTGCCAGCAGCTGGCCGGGACTAGCGGGAAATGAGCAGTTCTTC. It translates to CASSWPGLAGNEQFF.

This chain links TRBV19 with TRBJ1-1, with D uncertain. This CDR3 is 15 amino acids long. Germline CDR1 and CDR2: LNHDA and SQIVND (reference sequence). V lost 3 bases to trimming and J lost 5 bases, with 16 bases between them. The CDR3 DNA follows: TGTGCCAGTAGTATCCATGTGGGCTTGGGTACTGAAGCTTTCTTT. Protein sequence: CASSIHVGLGTEAFF.

The genes are TRBV18 and TRBJ1-4; D is undetermined. The CDR3 runs 13 residues. Germline V gives CDR1 KGHSH, CDR2 LQKENI. V shed 4 bases and J shed 3 bases, with 6 bases lying between them. The CDR3 sequence is CASSRSSNEKLFF. The CDR3 DNA is TGTGCCAGCTCACGTTCTTCTAATGAAAAACTGTTTTTT.

The chain is built from TRBV24-1 and TRBJ1-5; possible D gene TRBD1, 5 bases. V was trimmed by 9 bases and J by 0 bases, leaving 8 bases between them. Looked up from germline, CDR1 is KGHDR and CDR2 is SFDVKD. The length of the CDR3 is 13 residues. CDR3 sequence: CATQGYSNQPQHF. Written as DNA, the CDR3 is TGTGCCACCCAGGGATATAGCAATCAGCCCCAGCATTTT.

This clone was recorded a few times. The chain couples TRBV2 to TRBJ1-1; maybe TRBD1 (5 bases). With 10 bases removed from V and 1 base from J, the gap between germline ends came to 13 bases. The CDR3 runs to 13 residues. The germline V gene has CDR1 SNHLY and CDR2 FYNNEI. The CDR3, as DNA: TGTGCCATCCACCGTGACAGGAACACTGAAGCTTTCTTT. It is translated as CAIHRDRNTEAFF.